This T cell receptor beta chain comes out of a study of blood T cell repertoires in COVID-19. CDR1 LNHNV and CDR2 YYDKDF come from the germline V gene (reference sequence). With 0 bases removed from V and 4 bases from J, the gap between germline ends came to 17 bases. This CDR3 spans 17 amino acids. The protocol was immunoSEQ multiplex PCR, while the TCRdb copy is restricted to in-frame clones and leaves out a portion. This repertoire shows roughly 240,000 clones, less than 85% found once; its top ten account for about 4.3%. This clone has just one count. The specimen sequenced was peripheral blood. The genes are TRBV15 and TRBJ2-3, with D perhaps matching TRBD2 (5 bases). This receptor was taken from a man aged 60 to 75 who had recovered from COVID-19. The CDR3 DNA reads as TGTGCCACCAGCAGAGACCAGACACTAGGCGTCCCAGATACGCAGTATTTT. It yields the protein CATSRDQTLGVPDTQYF.